This paragraph reports one T cell receptor beta chain. These data originate in a study of cytomegalovirus exposure and HLA in healthy donors. Study-wide context: Samples from HLA-typed donors yielded approximately 80 million unique TCRs in an early data release.

PCR amplification relied on 60 Vbeta primers (plus 13 Jbeta primers). Method: immunoSEQ multiplex PCR; TCRdb's copy keeps in-frame clones and lacks some. The sample consists of about 190,000 clones, 82% of them appearing once. This CDR3 has 15 residues. Germline V gene data show CDR1 as SEHNR and CDR2 as FQNEAQ (reference sequence). V lost 4 bases and J 3 bases, leaving 14 bases between the germline ends. Sequenced input: PBMCs. The rearrangement joins TRBV7-9 to TRBJ2-3; D might be TRBD1 (6 bases). This receptor was taken from a woman between 18 and 29 years old in good health and CMV-seronegative. CDR3 residues: CASSSQGTGTDTQYF. CDR3 sequence (DNA): TGTGCCAGCAGCTCCCAGGGGACGGGGACAGATACGCAGTATTTT. The complete variable domain, with remaining parts taken from reference TRBV7-9 and TRBJ2-3, reads DTGVSQNPRHKITKRGQNVTFRCDPISEHNRLYWYRQTLGQGPEFLTYFQNEAQLEKSRLLSDRFSAERPKGSFSTLEIQRTEQGDSAMYLCASSSQGTGTDTQYFGPGTRLTVL.